The 2 T cell receptor beta chains below come from one sample, sequenced in a study of blood T cell repertoires in COVID-19. Method: immunoSEQ multiplex PCR; TCRdb's copy keeps in-frame clones and lacks some. This sample carries roughly 120,000 clones, 86% of them seen once, and the ten largest clones take about 7.4%. Sequenced sample: peripheral blood. The receptors originated from a man between 65 and 85 years old who had recovered from COVID-19.

V gene TRBV29-1 combines with J gene TRBJ2-3; TRBD2 aligns across 10 bases. V lost 1 base to trimming and J lost 9 bases; unmatched junction nucleotides: 4. This CDR3 comprises 13 residues. Germline loops: CDR1 SQVTM, CDR2 ANQGSEA. CDR3 nucleotides: TGCAGCGTTGAAGTAGCGGGAGGCCCAACGCAGTATTTT. It encodes CSVEVAGGPTQYF.

The chain is built from TRBV20-1 and TRBJ1-5; 11 bases map to TRBD1. The CDR3 runs 13 residues. The V gene's germline CDR1 is DFQATT and CDR2 SNEGSKA (reference sequence). J was trimmed by 6 bases and V by 3 bases; bases with no gene match: 1. CDR3 nucleotide sequence: TGCAGTGCTAGTGGGACAGGGGGTCAGCCCCAGCATTTT. The encoded protein is CSASGTGGQPQHF.